The clone carrying this T cell receptor beta chain was picked up a small number of times. TCRdb's table, derived via immunoSEQ multiplex PCR, lists solely in-frame clones and lacks some. The sample records approximately 52,000 clones, nearly 90% being singletons. The record originates from a study of control samples from healthy donors and cancer patients. Trimming shortened V by 3 bases and J by 5 bases, and 11 bases separated the two germline ends. The CDR3 has 14 residues. Germline assignment: CDR1 MNHEY and CDR2 SVGEGT. The origin of this receptor is a man in his forties or fifties in good health. Sequenced sample: blood. This rearrangement joins TRBV6-2 or TRBV6-3 to TRBJ1-5; D gene unclear. The CDR3 region has the DNA TGTGCCAGCAGTTATTTTGGAGCACATCAGCCCCAGCATTTT. Translating gives CASSYFGAHQPQHF.